Following are 19 T cell receptor beta chains from one sample sequenced in a study of blood T cell repertoires in COVID-19. Profiling relied on immunoSEQ multiplex PCR, and the TCRdb table lists in-frame clones only, not all of them. The sample lists over 400,000 clones, 85% to 90% occurring once. The sequenced sample was peripheral blood. Every receptor here comes from a woman aged 45-65 years with COVID-19, enrolled during active disease.

The chain is built from TRBV11-3 and TRBJ2-7; D remains ambiguous. This CDR3 region has 14 residues. V lost 2 bases and J lost 0, with 8 bases in between. Germline CDR1 SGHNT, CDR2 YENEEA. This CDR3 reads CASSLSPDSYEQYF. CDR3 bases: TGTGCCAGCAGCTTATCGCCAGACTCCTACGAGCAGTACTTC.

This chain links TRBV6-6 with TRBJ2-7; D gene unclear. V gave up 8 bases and J gave up 1 base, with 12 bases separating them. This CDR3 spans 13 amino acids. Germline lookup yields CDR1 MNHNY and CDR2 SVGAGI (reference sequence). The CDR3 nucleotides are TGTGCCAGCTGCCGCGGCGAGTCCTACGAGCAGTACTTC. This translates into CASCRGESYEQYF.

This clone has a single count. The chain combines TRBV5-1 with TRBJ2-3; D unclear. The germline V gene has CDR1 SGHRS and CDR2 YFSETQ. Trimming pared 0 bases from V and 0 bases from J, leaving 5 bases between. The CDR3 is 14 residues long. Here the CDR3 DNA reads TGCGCCAGCAGCTTGGAGCCAAGCACAGATACGCAGTATTTT. Translation gives CASSLEPSTDTQYF. Full variable domain (missing parts from reference TRBV5-1 and TRBJ2-3): KAGVTQTPRYLIKTRGQQVTLSCSPISGHRSVSWYQQTPGQGLQFLFEYFSETQRNKGNFPGRFSGRQFSNSRSEMNVSTLELGDSALYLCASSLEPSTDTQYFGPGTRLTVL.

Comments on this clone: Additional DNA sequences in this sample encode the identical CDR3. The chain recombines TRBV3-1 (or the pseudogene TRBV3-2) with TRBJ1-1, with 8 nucleotides matching TRBD1. This CDR3 has 14 residues. The germline gives CDR1 LGHDT, CDR2 YNNKEL (reference sequence). The J segment lost 3 bases and the V segment lost 3 bases, leaving 3 bases of the junction unmatched. The CDR3 loop reads CASSHLTGDTEAFF. The CDR3 region has the DNA TGTGCCAGCAGCCACCTGACAGGGGACACTGAAGCTTTCTTT.

Regarding this clone: The identical CDR3 is also encoded by other nucleotide sequences in the sample. The chain is built from TRBV12-3 or TRBV12-4 and TRBJ1-5; TRBD1 might be the D (5 bases). Between the trimmed V and J ends, which lost 1 base and 5 bases, there was a span of 6 bases. The CDR3 length is 13 residues. The CDR3 here is CASSLGGDQPQHF. The DNA of the CDR3 is TGTGCCAGCAGTTTAGGGGGGGATCAGCCCCAGCATTTT.

In its sample, this clone was seen once. This chain joins TRBV5-4 and TRBJ2-2; 9 bases are shared with TRBD1. CDR1 SGHNT and CDR2 YYREEE come from the germline V gene (reference sequence). CDR3 length: 15 residues. The V segment lost 5 bases and the J segment 3 bases; nucleotides outside the gene matches: 5. CDR3 nucleotides: TGTGCCAGCAGTACAGGGGGCTGGGACACCGGGGAGCTGTTTTTT. Its translation is CASSTGGWDTGELFF.

The chain couples TRBV27 to TRBJ2-6; possibly TRBD1 for D (5 bases). Trimming cost V 5 bases and J 0 bases, with 11 bases left between them. The V gene's germline CDR1 is MNHEY and CDR2 SMNVEV (reference sequence). The CDR3 spans 16 residues. The DNA for the CDR3 is TGTGCCAGCAGTCCGAACAGGATCTCTGGGGCCAACGTCCTGACTTTC. This codes for CASSPNRISGANVLTF.

The chain recombines TRBV11-1 with TRBJ1-1; D is undetermined. The CDR3 is 14 amino acids. Trimming removed 3 bases at V and 1 base at J, with 9 bases between. From germline, CDR1 is SGHAT and CDR2 FQDESV (reference sequence). Here the CDR3 reads CASSFSRANTEAFF. The DNA of the CDR3 is TGTGCCAGCAGCTTTTCGCGGGCGAACACTGAAGCTTTCTTT.

This chain joins TRBV7-9 and TRBJ1-2; tentative D call: TRBD1 (6 bases). The V end lost 7 bases, the J end lost 2 bases, and 11 bases lay between the germline ends. CDR3 size: 13 residues. Germline CDR1 SEHNR, CDR2 FQNEAQ (reference sequence). The CDR3 sequence: CASTRDTNYGYTF. The CDR3 DNA sequence: TGTGCCAGCACCCGGGACACAAACTATGGCTACACCTTC.

This chain links TRBV7-6 with TRBJ1-1; D is ambiguous. The CDR3 contains 11 residues. Germline CDR1 and CDR2: SGHVS and FNYEAQ. The V and J ends lost 3 bases and 5 bases respectively, with 4 bases between them. The DNA of the CDR3 is TGTGCCAGCAGCTTCGGGACTGAAGCTTTCTTT. Translating gives CASSFGTEAFF.

This clone has just a few counts. V usage is TRBV19 and J usage is TRBJ1-1; 7 positions match TRBD1. V was pared by 4 bases and J by 4 bases, with 9 bases of the junction left unmatched. This CDR3 is 15 amino acids long. Germline values: CDR1 LNHDA, CDR2 SQIVND (reference sequence). CDR3: CASSKVGRGITEAFF. The CDR3 DNA is TGTGCCAGTAGTAAAGTTGGCAGGGGGATCACTGAAGCTTTCTTT.

The chain employs TRBV11-2 and TRBJ2-7, with 7 positions matching TRBD1. The CDR3 is 15 residues long. V lost 5 bases and J lost 5; bases outside the gene matches: 12. Germline values: CDR1 SGHAT, CDR2 FQNNGV. The CDR3 region has the DNA TGTGCCAGCAGCCTCGCCGGACAGGAAGGTGACGAGCAGTACTTC. It codes for CASSLAGQEGDEQYF.

The rearrangement uses TRBV9 and TRBJ2-3, with D unresolved. CDR1 and CDR2 from the germline V gene are SGDLS and YYNGEE. V lost 6 bases to trimming and J lost 5 bases, with 13 bases between them. This CDR3 region has 13 residues. This CDR3 is CASTIQPQDTQYF. CDR3 bases: TGTGCCAGCACCATACAACCCCAAGATACGCAGTATTTT.

The gene calls are TRBV9 and TRBJ1-2, with D possibly matching TRBD1 (5 bases). CDR1 SGDLS and CDR2 YYNGEE come from the germline V gene. CDR3 length equals 15 residues. The V and J ends lost 0 bases and 8 bases respectively, with 17 bases between them. As DNA, the CDR3 is TGTGCCAGCAGCGTAGCTGAAGGGGCCGCCAAAGGCTACACCTTC. This gives the protein CASSVAEGAAKGYTF.

This rearrangement joins TRBV28 to TRBJ2-5; D is possibly TRBD2 (5 bases). The CDR3 totals 11 residues. Trimming cost V 7 bases and J 5 bases, with 8 bases left between them. Germline lookup yields CDR1 MDHEN and CDR2 SYDVKM. Written as DNA, the CDR3 is TGTGCCAGCACACGCGGGGAGACCCAGTACTTC. This sequence encodes CASTRGETQYF.

This sequence joins TRBV7-3 and TRBJ1-1, with D maybe TRBD1 (5 bases). The CDR3 totals 14 residues. The ends were cut back, 5 bases at V and 3 bases at J, with 13 bases in the middle. Germline CDR1 is SGHTA and CDR2 is FQGTGA. This CDR3 reads CASSPLGGDTEAFF. CDR3 DNA sequence: TGTGCCAGCAGCCCACTCGGGGGTGACACTGAAGCTTTCTTT.

The chain recombines TRBV28 with TRBJ2-1; 10 bases are a match to TRBD2. The CDR3 totals 15 residues. Trimming at V came to 2 bases and at J to 6 bases, leaving 4 bases not matched to a gene. Germline values: CDR1 MDHEN, CDR2 SYDVKM. The CDR3 loop is CASSLISGGANEQFF. As DNA, the CDR3 is TGTGCCAGCAGTTTAATCAGCGGGGGGGCCAATGAGCAGTTCTTC.

This clone is a singleton in its sample. The chain has TRBV25-1 and TRBJ1-2, with unresolved D. CDR1 is MGHDK and CDR2 is SYGVNS in the germline V gene. The ends were cut back, 8 bases at V and 2 bases at J, with 18 bases in the middle. This CDR3 contains 15 residues. CDR3 nucleotides: TGTGCCAGCCAAGCCATAAATTCAGGAAACTATGGCTACACCTTC. This sequence encodes CASQAINSGNYGYTF.

The CDR3 reads CASSPGTGDYTEAFF. In nucleotides, the CDR3 is TGTGCCAGCAGCCCCGGGACAGGGGACTACACTGAAGCTTTCTTT. V gene TRBV7-9 combines with J gene TRBJ1-1; 10 nucleotides agree with TRBD1. This CDR3 spans 15 amino acids. Germline V lookup: CDR1 SEHNR, CDR2 FQNEAQ (reference sequence). V shed 5 bases and J 3 bases; nucleotides not matched to a gene: 6.